What follows describes a single T cell receptor beta chain. The target antigen is unknown. The assay was immunoSEQ multiplex PCR, and TCRdb's table has in-frame clones only and misses some. The sample comprises around 15,000 clones, roughly 90% of which are singletons, and approximately 6.3% rests with the top ten. This sample is part of a study of high-grade serous ovarian cancer treatment subgroups. Tumor tissue was taken before any definitive surgery or chemotherapy was given. Overall study results and limits: Tumors within one patient showed repertoire similarity of 0.11 to 0.79.

This clonotype was obtained from a human donor with high-grade serous ovarian cancer. The source material was tumor tissue.

The CDR3 DNA sequence: TGCGCCAGCAGCCCAGGACAGGGGAATGAAAAACTGTTTTTT. Residues: CASSPGQGNEKLFF. This chain uses TRBV5-1 with TRBJ1-4, with 9 bases identical to TRBD1. Losses at the gene ends were 4 bases for V and 5 bases for J; bases not matched to a gene: 3. This CDR3 contains 14 residues. CDR1 SGHRS and CDR2 YFSETQ come from the germline V gene.